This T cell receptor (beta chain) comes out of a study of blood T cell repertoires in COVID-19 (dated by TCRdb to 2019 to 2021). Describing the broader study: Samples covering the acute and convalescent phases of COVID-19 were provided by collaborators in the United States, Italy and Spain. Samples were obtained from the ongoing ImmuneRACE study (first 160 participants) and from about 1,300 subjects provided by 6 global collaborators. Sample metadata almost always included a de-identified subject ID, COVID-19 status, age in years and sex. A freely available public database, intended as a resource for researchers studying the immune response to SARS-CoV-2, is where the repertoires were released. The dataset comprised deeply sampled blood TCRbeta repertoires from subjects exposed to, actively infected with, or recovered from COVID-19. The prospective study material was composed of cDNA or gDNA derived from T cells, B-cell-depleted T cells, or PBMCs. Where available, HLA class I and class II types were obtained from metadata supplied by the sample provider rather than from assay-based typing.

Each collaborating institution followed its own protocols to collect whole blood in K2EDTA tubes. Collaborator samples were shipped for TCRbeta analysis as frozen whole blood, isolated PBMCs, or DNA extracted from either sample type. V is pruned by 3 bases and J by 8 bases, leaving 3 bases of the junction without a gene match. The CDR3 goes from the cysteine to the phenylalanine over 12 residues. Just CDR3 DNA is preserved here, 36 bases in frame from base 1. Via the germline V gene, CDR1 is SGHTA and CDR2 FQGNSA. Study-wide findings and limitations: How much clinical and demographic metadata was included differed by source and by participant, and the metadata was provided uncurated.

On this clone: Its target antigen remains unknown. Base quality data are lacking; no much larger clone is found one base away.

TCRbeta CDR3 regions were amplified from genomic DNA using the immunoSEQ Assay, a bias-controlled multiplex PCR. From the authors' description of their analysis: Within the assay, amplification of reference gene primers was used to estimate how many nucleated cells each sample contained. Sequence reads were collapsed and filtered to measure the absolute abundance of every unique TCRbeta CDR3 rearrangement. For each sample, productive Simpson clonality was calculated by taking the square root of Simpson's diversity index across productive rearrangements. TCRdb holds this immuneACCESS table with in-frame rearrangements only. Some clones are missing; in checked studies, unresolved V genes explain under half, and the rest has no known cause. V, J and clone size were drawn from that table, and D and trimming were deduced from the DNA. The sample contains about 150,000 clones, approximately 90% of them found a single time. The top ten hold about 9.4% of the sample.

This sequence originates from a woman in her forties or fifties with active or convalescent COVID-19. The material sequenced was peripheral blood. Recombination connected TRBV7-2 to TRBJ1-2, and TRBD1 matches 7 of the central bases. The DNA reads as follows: TGTGCCAGCAGCTTTGACAGGGTCGGCTACACCTTC. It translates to CASSFDRVGYTF.